The present TCR beta chain was sequenced within a study of PD-L1 blockade in urothelial cancer. As for the study in general: Chemotherapy regimens numbering 0 to 3 had been given to patients. Per blood sample, T cells had a median of around 140,000. Findings of the study overall: Better survival was forecast by a pretreatment blood TCR clonality below the median.

Details on this clone: As yet, its antigen is unknown.

Trimming took off 8 bases at V and 2 bases at J, with 10 bases between the two ends. The germline gives CDR1 LNHDA, CDR2 SQIVND (reference sequence). This CDR3 contains 13 residues. Repertoires were generated with immunoSEQ multiplex PCR, while TCRdb's copy carries only in-frame clones and drops some. Of tens of thousands of clones listed, 90% are singletons. Time point described: pretreatment peripheral blood. This chain uses TRBV19 with TRBJ1-5; D gene uncertain. The sequence was obtained from a man aged 55 to 69 with urothelial cancer. Specimen: PBMCs, collected around atezolizumab (anti-PD-L1) treatment. The CDR3 sequence: CASGGIRNQPQHF. CDR3 DNA sequence: TGTGCCAGTGGCGGCATTCGCAATCAGCCCCAGCATTTT.